A single sample gave rise to the 18 T cell receptor beta chains below, sequenced in a study of blood T cell repertoires in COVID-19. Clones were read by immunoSEQ multiplex PCR, and TCRdb kept only the in-frame ones, dropping some. This table has fewer than 350,000 clones, around 84% appearing once. The material sequenced was PBMCs or T cells enriched from blood (not recorded which). These receptors were obtained from a woman in her 30s who had been exposed to COVID-19.

The chain links TRBV2 to TRBJ2-7; TRBD2 is a possible D gene (6 bases). The CDR3 is 16 residues long. Germline V CDR1 and CDR2: SNHLY, FYNNEI. The ends were cut back, 6 bases at V and 1 base at J, with 19 bases in the middle. The CDR3 DNA is TGTGCCAGCAGAAGCAATAGCGGAAGCTTATCCTACGAGCAGTACTTC. As protein: CASRSNSGSLSYEQYF.

This clone was seen a handful of times. The rearrangement uses TRBV7-2 and TRBJ2-3; the match to TRBD2 covers 11 bases. This CDR3 has 15 residues. Trimming took 2 bases from V and 5 from J; bases not matched to a gene: 3. CDR1 is SGHTA, CDR2 FQGNSA, per germline. The CDR3 bases are TGTGCCAGCAGCTTACCCGGGACTAGCGGAGATACGCAGTATTTT. Translated, it gives CASSLPGTSGDTQYF.

This chain links TRBV6-4 with TRBJ2-1; D might be TRBD2 (6 bases). Trimming shortened V by 0 bases and J by 4 bases, and 16 bases separated the two germline ends. The CDR3 runs 17 residues. The germline V gene encodes CDR1 MRHNA and CDR2 SNTAGT. The CDR3 loop is CASSDSKVGSPYNEQFF. The CDR3 DNA reads TGTGCCAGCAGTGACTCGAAGGTCGGGAGTCCGTACAATGAGCAGTTCTTC.

The gene calls are TRBV6-2 or TRBV6-3 and TRBJ1-1; D gene ambiguous. Germline CDR1 and CDR2: MNHEY and SVGEGT. The CDR3 is 14 residues long. Trimming left V 2 bases short and J 1 base short, with 8 bases between. CDR3 bases: TGTGCCAGCAGTTACGTGGGCACGAACACTGAAGCTTTCTTT. Protein product: CASSYVGTNTEAFF.

The chain carries TRBV5-1 and TRBJ1-2, with D possibly TRBD1 on 6 matching bases. Germline values: CDR1 SGHRS, CDR2 YFSETQ. V gave up 2 bases and J gave up 2 bases, with 16 bases separating them. CDR3 length: 16 residues. The CDR3: CASSFGWEGENYGYTF. The CDR3 nucleotides are TGCGCCAGCAGCTTCGGTTGGGAGGGGGAGAACTATGGCTACACCTTC.

The V and J genes are TRBV7-2 and TRBJ2-7; TRBD2 might be the D (5 bases). The CDR3 runs 13 residues. The germline gives CDR1 SGHTA, CDR2 FQGNSA. With 6 bases removed from V and 3 bases from J, the gap between germline ends came to 12 bases. Here the CDR3 reads CASRSGNNYEQYF. CDR3 in DNA: TGTGCCAGCAGATCCGGGAATAACTACGAGCAGTACTTC.

This clone was counted a few times. This chain uses TRBV9 with TRBJ1-5; TRBD1 aligns across 9 bases. This CDR3 has 15 residues. V shed 3 bases, J shed 6 bases, and the junction held 7 bases outside the gene matches. CDR1 is SGDLS, CDR2 YYNGEE, per germline. The CDR3 nucleotides are TGTGCCAGCAGCGGACCGGGACAGGGAGGTCAGCCCCAGCATTTT. Translated, it gives CASSGPGQGGQPQHF.

The rearrangement joins TRBV11-2 to TRBJ2-1; 12 bases align to TRBD2. The CDR3 has 15 amino acids. Germline loops: CDR1 SGHAT, CDR2 FQNNGV. Trimming cost V 1 base and J 10 bases; bases outside gene matches: 5. CDR3 sequence: CASSLGLAGDWEQFF. The CDR3 bases are TGTGCCAGCAGCTTAGGACTAGCGGGAGATTGGGAGCAGTTCTTC.

The rearrangement joins TRBV6-5 to TRBJ1-2, with TRBD1 matching 9 bases. Germline V gene lookup returns CDR1 MNHEY and CDR2 SVGAGI. V lost 6 bases to trimming and J lost 6 bases; unmatched junction nucleotides: 8. The CDR3 extends over 14 amino acids. The CDR3 loop reads CASSLTGGTNGYTF. In nucleotides, the CDR3 is TGTGCCAGCAGCCTAACAGGGGGCACAAATGGCTACACCTTC.

On this clone: Its ends do not fully match the called genes, so a read error is possible. The chain recombines TRBV3-1 (or the pseudogene TRBV3-2) with TRBJ1-2; 11 bases are a match to TRBD1. This CDR3 is 13 amino acids long. Germline V gene sequence: CDR1 LGHDT, CDR2 YNNKEL (reference sequence). The CDR3 coding sequence is TGTGCCAGCAGTCAAGGGACAGGGGGTGGCTACACCTTC. It codes for CASSQGTGGGYTF.

The CDR3 DNA reads as TGTGCCAGCAGTCGGGGACAGCCTTTGTATGGCTACACCTTC. It translates to CASSRGQPLYGYTF. The chain uses TRBV28 and TRBJ1-2; 7 nucleotides agree with TRBD1. The CDR3 extends over 14 amino acids. The J segment lost 5 bases and the V segment lost 5 bases, leaving 8 bases of the junction unmatched. Germline CDR1 and CDR2: MDHEN and SYDVKM.

The J gene is TRBJ2-5, the V gene TRBV7-8; 8 bases fit TRBD1. Germline CDR1 reads SGHVS; CDR2 reads FQNEAQ. With V trimmed by 6 bases and J by 4 bases, 10 bases remained unmatched. CDR3 length: 15 amino acids. The CDR3 DNA is TGTGCCAGCAGTCGTAGACAGGGGAACGGAGAGACCCAGTACTTC. It codes for CASSRRQGNGETQYF.

The chain recombines TRBV29-1 with TRBJ2-1; 7 positions match TRBD2. Germline V CDR1 and CDR2: SQVTM, ANQGSEA. V lost 5 bases, J lost 5 bases, and 6 bases stayed unmatched. This CDR3 contains 13 residues. CDR3 in DNA: TGCAGCGTTTTGCTAGCGGAAGACAATGAGCAGTTCTTC. Translation gives CSVLLAEDNEQFF.

The chain combines TRBV23-1 with TRBJ2-7, with 9 bases identical to TRBD1. TRBV23-1 is annotated as an ORF whose role is uncertain. V gave up 4 bases and J gave up 3 bases; unmatched junction bases: 7. The CDR3 is 15 amino acids. CDR3 protein: CASSPPGQGYYEQYF. The CDR3 DNA follows: TGCGCCAGCAGTCCGCCGGGACAGGGTTACTACGAGCAGTACTTC.

This rearrangement joins TRBV6-5 to TRBJ1-2, with unresolved D. Deletions cut 5 bases from V and 1 base from J, with 5 bases between. The CDR3 loop spans 12 amino acids. Per the germline V gene, CDR1 is MNHEY and CDR2 is SVGAGI. The CDR3 loop reads CASSTLNYGYTF. The CDR3 DNA reads as TGTGCCAGCAGTACTCTTAACTATGGCTACACCTTC.

The rearrangement uses TRBV30 and TRBJ2-3; 8 nucleotides align to TRBD2. The CDR3 is 13 residues long. V shed 8 bases and J 3 bases; nucleotides not matched to a gene: 7. From germline, CDR1 is GTSNPN and CDR2 SVGIG (reference sequence). CDR3: CALSGSLTDTQYF. In DNA form, the CDR3 reads TGTGCCCTCAGCGGGAGTCTGACAGATACGCAGTATTTT.

The gene calls are TRBV10-3 and TRBJ2-7, with 10 nucleotides matching TRBD1. In germline, CDR1 is ENHRY, CDR2 SYGVKD. CDR3 length equals 13 residues. This chain's CDR3 is CTIGGQGIYEQYF. DNA of the CDR3: TGTACTATTGGGGGACAGGGGATCTACGAGCAGTACTTC.

The chain combines TRBV28 with TRBJ2-5; the D gene is possibly TRBD1 (7 bases). The length of the CDR3 is 13 residues. Germline CDR1 is MDHEN and CDR2 is SYDVKM. In DNA form, the CDR3 reads TGTACCGTTGGGGCAGGGGGGATGGAGACCCAGTACTTC. Residues: CTVGAGGMETQYF.